This T cell receptor (beta chain) was documented in a study of beta chain features in type 1 diabetes. CDR1 and CDR2 (germline): ENHRY, SYGVKD. The CDR3 spans 13 residues. Sequencing targeted expressed TCRB transcripts, as all isolated RNA had been reverse transcribed. Repertoires were generated with immunoSEQ multiplex PCR, while TCRdb's copy carries only in-frame clones and drops some. The sample carries about 320,000 clones, 12% to 15% recorded once. This clone was observed a handful of times. The junction departs from the called germline gene at one end, perhaps through a read error. This receptor was identified in a young man in good health. The sequenced material came from central memory CD4+ T cells from blood. The chain recombines TRBV10-3 with TRBJ1-1, with TRBD1 matching 7 bases. CDR3 in amino acids: CASSSGQAARSFF. DNA of the CDR3: TGTGCCAGCAGTTCCGGACAGGCGGCGCGGTCTTTCTTT.